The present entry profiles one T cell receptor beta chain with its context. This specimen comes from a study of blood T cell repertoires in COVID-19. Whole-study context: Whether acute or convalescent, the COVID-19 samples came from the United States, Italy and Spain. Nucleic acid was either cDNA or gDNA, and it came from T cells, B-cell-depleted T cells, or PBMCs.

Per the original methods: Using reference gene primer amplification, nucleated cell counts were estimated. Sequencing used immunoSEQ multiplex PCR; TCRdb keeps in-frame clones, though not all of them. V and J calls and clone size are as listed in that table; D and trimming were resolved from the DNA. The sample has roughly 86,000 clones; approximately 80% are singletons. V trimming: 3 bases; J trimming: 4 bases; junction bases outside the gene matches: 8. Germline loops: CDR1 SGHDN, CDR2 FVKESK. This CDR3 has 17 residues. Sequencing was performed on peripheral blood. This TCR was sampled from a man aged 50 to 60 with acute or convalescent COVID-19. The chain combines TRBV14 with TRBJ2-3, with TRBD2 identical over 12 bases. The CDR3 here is CASSQRLAGVSADTQYF. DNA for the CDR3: TGTGCCAGCAGCCAGCGACTAGCGGGAGTATCGGCAGATACGCAGTATTTT.